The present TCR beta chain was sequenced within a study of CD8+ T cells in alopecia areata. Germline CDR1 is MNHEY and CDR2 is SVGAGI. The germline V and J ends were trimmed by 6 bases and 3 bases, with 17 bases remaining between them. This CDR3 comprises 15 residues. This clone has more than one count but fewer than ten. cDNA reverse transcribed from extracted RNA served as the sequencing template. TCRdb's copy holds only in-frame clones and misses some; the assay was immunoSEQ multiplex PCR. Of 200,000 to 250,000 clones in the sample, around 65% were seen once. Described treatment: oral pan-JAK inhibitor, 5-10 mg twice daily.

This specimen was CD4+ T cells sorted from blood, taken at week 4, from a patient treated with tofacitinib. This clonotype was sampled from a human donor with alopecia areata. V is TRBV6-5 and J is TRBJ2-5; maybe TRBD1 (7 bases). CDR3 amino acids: CASSYGGTVKETQYF. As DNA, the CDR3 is TGTGCCAGCAGCTATGGCGGGACAGTAAAAGAGACCCAGTACTTC.